A single sample is the source of the 5 T cell receptor beta chains below, sequenced in a study of T cell responses to AZD1222 COVID-19 vaccine. Sequenced by immunoSEQ multiplex PCR; TCRdb stores in-frame clones only, minus some. Of about 140,000 clones in the sample, 88% were seen once. Specimen: peripheral blood, collected 28 days after the second dose of the MenACWY control vaccine. The receptors come from an adult who received the MenACWY meningococcal vaccine as a control.

This rearrangement joins TRBV27 to TRBJ1-2; D not resolved. Germline V gives CDR1 MNHEY, CDR2 SMNVEV (reference sequence). The CDR3 consists of 12 residues. V was shortened by 10 bases and J by 3 bases, with 12 bases between the two germline ends. The chain's CDR3 is CATSSSHYGYTF. CDR3 bases: TGTGCCACCTCCTCCTCGCACTATGGCTACACCTTC.

The rearrangement uses TRBV11-3 and TRBJ1-1; 8 bases agree with TRBD1. The CDR3 is 14 amino acids. V was pared by 5 bases and J by 4 bases, with 6 bases of the junction left unmatched. Germline CDR1 is SGHNT and CDR2 is YENEEA. CDR3 bases: TGTGCCAGCAGCCTAATACAGGGGGGCACTGAAGCTTTCTTT. Translated: CASSLIQGGTEAFF.

The rearrangement uses TRBV29-1 and TRBJ1-2; 8 positions agree with TRBD1. Per the germline V gene, CDR1 is SQVTM and CDR2 is ANQGSEA. V shed 5 bases and J 5 bases; nucleotides not matched to a gene: 4. The CDR3 has 12 amino acids. CDR3: CSVRQGTYGYTF. In DNA, the CDR3 is TGCAGCGTTAGACAGGGGACTTATGGCTACACCTTC. Variable domain in full (rest from reference TRBV29-1 and TRBJ1-2): SAVISQKPSRDICQRGTSLTIQCQVDSQVTMMFWYRQQPGQSLTLIATANQGSEATYESGFVIDKFPISRPNLTFSTLTVSNMSPEDSSIYLCSVRQGTYGYTFGSGTRLTVV.

CDR3 protein: CASSQGLYNEQFF. CDR3 sequence (DNA): TGTGCCAGCAGCCAGGGTCTATACAATGAGCAGTTCTTC. The chain is built from TRBV4-2 and TRBJ2-1; D is uncertain. CDR1 is LGHNA, CDR2 YNFKEQ, per germline. The CDR3 runs to 13 residues. V was pared by 3 bases and J by 4 bases, with 7 bases between.

The chain recombines TRBV11-2 with TRBJ2-2, with no clear D. The CDR3 runs 15 residues. Germline CDR1 reads SGHAT; CDR2 reads FQNNGV. V was clipped by 1 base and J by 6 bases, with 12 bases between them. CDR3 protein: CASSLVPSLAGELFF. In DNA form, the CDR3 reads TGTGCCAGCAGCTTAGTCCCATCTCTCGCCGGGGAGCTGTTTTTT.